This T cell receptor beta chain was found in a study of blood T cell repertoires in COVID-19. Original processing methods: Estimated nucleated cell counts came from reference gene primer amplification. Assay used: immunoSEQ multiplex PCR; TCRdb lists only in-frame clones, some missing. V, J and clone size reflect that table, while D and trimming were determined from the DNA. The table records almost 400,000 clones, approximately 88% of them present only once. Germline V gene lookup returns CDR1 MGHRA and CDR2 YSYEKL. Trimming at V came to 6 bases and at J to 2 bases, leaving 7 bases not matched to a gene. The CDR3 covers 14 residues.

The receptor was derived from a woman in her twenties or thirties with acute COVID-19. The material sequenced was PBMCs or T cells enriched from blood (not recorded which). The V and J genes are TRBV4-1 and TRBJ2-7; TRBD1 matches 7 bases. The CDR3 coding sequence is TGCGCCAGCAGTACCGGGACAGAGACCTACGAGCAGTACTTC. It translates to CASSTGTETYEQYF.